One and the same sample provided the 12 T cell receptor beta chains below, sequenced in a study of human T cells and chemical hapten exposure. In TCRdb, the 5' RACE reads were re-called with MiXCR into one record per CDR3 protein. The table records 70,000 to 85,000 distinct CDR3 sequences, around 15% of them present only once. The study extracted total RNA from unfractionated whole blood. Source of these receptors: a female donor in good health.

The chain recombines TRBV5-1 with TRBJ2-5; 8 bases are a match to TRBD2. The CDR3 runs 14 residues. V was clipped by 3 bases and J by 2 bases; unmatched bases: 3. Germline V gene data show CDR1 as SGHRS and CDR2 as YFSETQ. The CDR3 here is CASSSGGRQETQYF. In DNA form, the CDR3 reads TGCGCCAGCAGCTCGGGGGGGCGGCAAGAGACCCAGTACTTC. Based on the CDR3 plus reference TRBV5-1 and TRBJ2-5, the full variable domain is KAGVTQTPRYLIKTRGQQVTLSCSPISGHRSVSWYQQTPGQGLQFLFEYFSETQRNKGNFPGRFSGRQFSNSRSEMNVSTLELGDSALYLCASSSGGRQETQYFGPGTRLLVL.

The rearrangement uses TRBV4-3 and TRBJ1-2, with TRBD1 as a possible D gene (5 bases). V lost 0 bases and J lost 4, with 15 bases in between. Germline CDR1 and CDR2: LGHNA and YSLEER. The CDR3 spans 16 residues. The CDR3: CASSQDLGLTGYGYTF. CDR3 bases: TGCGCCAGCAGCCAAGATTTGGGGCTGACGGGCTATGGCTACACCTTC.

The chain couples TRBV7-9 to TRBJ1-1; no firm D call. This CDR3 is built from 12 residues. CDR1 and CDR2 (germline): SEHNR, FQNEAQ (reference sequence). V lost 5 bases and J lost 9, with 13 bases in between. The chain's CDR3 is CASSTSSVKAFF. The CDR3 region has the DNA TGTGCCAGCAGCACCTCCTCCGTGAAAGCTTTCTTT.

This clonotype was seen only once. The rearrangement uses TRBV12-3 or TRBV12-4 and TRBJ2-1; 10 nucleotides agree with TRBD1. This CDR3 has 15 residues. With V trimmed by 3 bases and J by 6 bases, 5 bases remained unmatched. CDR3 sequence: CASSFRQGALNEQFF. The CDR3 nucleotides are TGTGCCAGCAGTTTCAGACAGGGGGCCCTCAATGAGCAGTTCTTC.

This clonotype was detected a few times. The genes are TRBV30 and TRBJ1-1, with 9 bases aligning to TRBD1. From germline, CDR1 is GTSNPN and CDR2 SVGIG (reference sequence). V was clipped by 3 bases and J by 1 base; unmatched bases: 12. This CDR3 region has 17 residues. The CDR3 sequence: CAWRGGQGRIWNTEAFF. The CDR3 bases are TGTGCCTGGAGGGGGGGACAGGGACGAATTTGGAACACTGAAGCTTTCTTT.

This clonotype was recorded a few times. The V gene is TRBV7-9, the J gene TRBJ2-2, with D tentatively TRBD2 (6 bases). The V end lost 5 bases, the J end lost 7 bases, and 11 bases lay between the germline ends. The CDR3 spans 13 residues. Germline CDR1 reads SEHNR; CDR2 reads FQNEAQ (reference sequence). The DNA for the CDR3 is TGTGCCAGCAGCCCCCTAGCGATCGGGGAGCTGTTTTTT. This codes for CASSPLAIGELFF.

The chain joins TRBV12-3 or TRBV12-4 to TRBJ2-1, with a possible D match to TRBD2 (5 bases). V was pared by 5 bases and J by 0 bases, with 11 bases between. The CDR3 consists of 15 residues. CDR3 sequence: CASSPAEGSYNEQFF. For the CDR3, the DNA is TGTGCCAGCAGTCCGGCCGAGGGCTCCTACAATGAGCAGTTCTTC.

This clonotype was detected only a few times. The chain is built from TRBV28 and TRBJ2-3; a weak D match, TRBD2 (6 bases). CDR3 length: 14 amino acids. The V gene lost 5 bases and the J gene lost 5 bases, with 14 bases spanning the gap. Germline lookup yields CDR1 MDHEN and CDR2 SYDVKM. This CDR3 reads CASSPGGSGDTQYF. DNA for the CDR3: TGTGCCAGCAGTCCCGGAGGTAGCGGAGATACGCAGTATTTT. The whole variable domain, remainder taken from reference TRBV28 and TRBJ2-3, is DVKVTQSSRYLVKRTGEKVFLECVQDMDHENMFWYRQDPGLGLRLIYFSYDVKMKEKGDIPEGYSVSREKKERFSLILESASTNQTSMYLCASSPGGSGDTQYFGPGTRLTVL.

This chain uses TRBV15 with TRBJ1-5, with TRBD1 matching over 7 bases. V lost 5 bases and J lost 0; bases outside the gene matches: 13. The germline CDR1 and CDR2 sequences are LNHNV and YYDKDF (reference sequence). This CDR3 contains 18 residues. DNA for the CDR3: TGTGCCACCAGCCATCAGTCGGGGACAGACTTTAGCAATCAGCCCCAGCATTTT. Residues: CATSHQSGTDFSNQPQHF.

This chain connects TRBV20-1 to TRBJ1-5; TRBD1 might be the D (6 bases). This CDR3 contains 13 residues. Germline values: CDR1 DFQATT, CDR2 SNEGSKA (reference sequence). Trimming shortened V by 5 bases and J by 5 bases, and 13 bases separated the two germline ends. The CDR3 reads CSASRDTYQPQHF. DNA for the CDR3: TGCAGTGCTTCCCGGGACACCTATCAGCCCCAGCATTTT.

In this sample, this clonotype turned up a few times. The chain couples TRBV4-3 to TRBJ2-3; the D is unclear. V lost 4 bases and J 0 bases, leaving 11 bases between the germline ends. Per germline, CDR1 LGHNA and CDR2 YSLEER. This CDR3 has 15 residues. The CDR3 DNA follows: TGCGCCAGCAGCCGTAGAGCAGCTAGCACAGATACGCAGTATTTT. Amino acids: CASSRRAASTDTQYF.

In its sample, this clonotype was seen many times. V usage is TRBV9 and J usage is TRBJ2-3; TRBD1 aligns across 7 bases. Per the germline V gene, CDR1 is SGDLS and CDR2 is YYNGEE. V shed 4 bases, J shed 4 bases, and the junction held 12 bases outside the gene matches. The length of the CDR3 is 16 residues. CDR3 amino acids: CASSLRQGKMADTQYF. For the CDR3, the DNA is TGTGCCAGCAGCCTAAGACAGGGAAAGATGGCAGATACGCAGTATTTT.